This entry is about one TCR beta chain. The antigen remains undetermined. Trimming shortened V by 4 bases and J by 3 bases, and 19 bases separated the two germline ends. Germline V gives CDR1 SGHVS, CDR2 FNYEAQ. The CDR3 contains 16 residues. Clones were read by immunoSEQ multiplex PCR, and TCRdb kept only the in-frame ones, dropping some. This repertoire shows about 320,000 clones, 85% to 90% found once; its top ten account for 1.9%. Noted treatment: about 20 received Ad26.COV2.S at low or high dose, single or two shots; 5 received placebo; per-sample allocation not given. Day 63 after the first injection of vaccine or placebo was the sampling time. These data come from a study of Ad26.COV2.S vaccination and SARS-CoV-2 variants. Study findings and constraints: Across vaccine and placebo recipients, the breadth of non-spike TCRs was similar. Substantial breadth was reportedly displayed by spike-specific CD8+ and CD4+ T cell responses after vaccination.

This sequence was found in a person aged 18-60 years who received the Ad26.COV2.S COVID-19 vaccine or a placebo. The sequences come from peripheral blood, collected in a trial of Ad26.COV2.S vaccine versus placebo. J is TRBJ2-7 and V is TRBV7-6; D gene uncertain. As DNA, the CDR3 is TGTGCCAGCAGCTCCCTGACGGAGTTACCGAACTACGAGCAGTACTTC. It yields the protein CASSSLTELPNYEQYF.